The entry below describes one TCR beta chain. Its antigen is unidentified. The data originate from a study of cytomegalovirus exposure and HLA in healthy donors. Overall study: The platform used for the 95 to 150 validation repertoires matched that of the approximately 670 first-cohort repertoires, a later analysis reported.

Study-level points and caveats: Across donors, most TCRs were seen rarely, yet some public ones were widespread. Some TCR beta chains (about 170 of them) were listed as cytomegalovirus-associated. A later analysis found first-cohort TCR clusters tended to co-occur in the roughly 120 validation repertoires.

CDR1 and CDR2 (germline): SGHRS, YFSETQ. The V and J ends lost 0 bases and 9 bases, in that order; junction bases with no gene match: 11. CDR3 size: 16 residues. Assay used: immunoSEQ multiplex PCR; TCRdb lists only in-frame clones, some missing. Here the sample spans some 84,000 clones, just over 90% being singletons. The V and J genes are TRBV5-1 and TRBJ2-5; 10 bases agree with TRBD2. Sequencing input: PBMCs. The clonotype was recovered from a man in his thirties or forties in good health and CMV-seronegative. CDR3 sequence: CASSLAVTSGPRAQYF. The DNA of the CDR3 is TGCGCCAGCAGCTTGGCGGTGACTAGCGGGCCCAGGGCCCAGTACTTC. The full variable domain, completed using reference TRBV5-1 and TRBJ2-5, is KAGVTQTPRYLIKTRGQQVTLSCSPISGHRSVSWYQQTPGQGLQFLFEYFSETQRNKGNFPGRFSGRQFSNSRSEMNVSTLELGDSALYLCASSLAVTSGPRAQYFGPGTRLLVL.